This T cell receptor (beta chain) originates from a study of T cells in Graves' hyperthyroidism and ophthalmopathy. The V and J ends lost 6 bases and 6 bases respectively, with 16 bases between them. The CDR3 is 14 residues long. In germline, CDR1 is MNHNS, CDR2 SASEGT. The CDR3 regions of TCR beta were amplified from RNA transcripts. The HTBI primer set served for first-round RT-PCR of the TCR CDR3. From the multiplex PCR reads, TCRdb called clonotypes with MiXCR, one entry per CDR3 protein. The sample shows approximately 520,000 distinct CDR3 sequences, roughly 25% of them seen only once. Sequencing input: blood. This TCR came from a woman aged 25 to 39 with Graves' ophthalmopathy. The chain combines TRBV6-1 with TRBJ2-3, with a weak D call TRBD1 (5 bases). The chain's CDR3 is CASRAGFLRDTQYF. The CDR3 DNA reads TGTGCCAGCAGGGCAGGGTTCCTGCGGGATACGCAGTATTTT.